The 18 T cell receptor beta chains in this list originate from one sample, sequenced in a study of cytomegalovirus exposure and HLA in healthy donors. 60 Vbeta and 13 Jbeta primers were used in PCR. TCRdb keeps only in-frame clones here, not all; method: immunoSEQ multiplex PCR. The data show 95,000 to 150,000 clones, 81% seen once. Input material: PBMCs. The origin of the receptors is a woman in her forties in good health and CMV-seronegative.

The chain employs TRBV29-1 and TRBJ1-1; no clear D gene. The CDR3 is 12 amino acids. V dropped 6 bases and J dropped 1 base, with 9 bases sitting between them. Germline V gene sequence: CDR1 SQVTM, CDR2 ANQGSEA. The DNA for the CDR3 is TGCAGCGTGGGCACAGCGAACACTGAAGCTTTCTTT. Residues: CSVGTANTEAFF.

Only a few counts were recorded for this clone. The chain links TRBV5-4 to TRBJ1-4; TRBD1 agrees at 9 bases. V shed 4 bases, J shed 5 bases, and the junction held 12 bases outside the gene matches. This CDR3 has 17 amino acids. The V gene's germline CDR1 is SGHNT and CDR2 YYREEE (reference sequence). This CDR3 reads CASSAPGQGSENEKLFF. DNA for the CDR3: TGTGCCAGCAGCGCCCCGGGACAGGGCAGCGAAAATGAAAAACTGTTTTTT.

Only a few counts were recorded for this clone. The gene calls are TRBV6-1 and TRBJ1-1; 7 positions match TRBD1. The ends lost 3 bases at V and 1 base at J; junction bases unmatched: 5. Germline loops: CDR1 MNHNS, CDR2 SASEGT. This CDR3 spans 15 amino acids. The CDR3 spells CASSEGQITNTEAFF. The CDR3 coding sequence is TGTGCCAGCAGTGAGGGACAGATAACGAACACTGAAGCTTTCTTT.

The genes are TRBV9 and TRBJ1-2, with D unclear. Trimming left V 0 bases short and J 4 bases short, with 13 bases between. The CDR3 totals 15 residues. The germline V gene has CDR1 SGDLS and CDR2 YYNGEE. This CDR3 is CASSVGYGGFYGYTF. CDR3 DNA: TGTGCCAGCAGCGTAGGGTACGGTGGTTTCTATGGCTACACCTTC.

V is TRBV19 and J is TRBJ2-3; 12 nucleotides match TRBD2. The CDR3 totals 16 residues. V trimming: 8 bases; J trimming: 3 bases; junction bases outside the gene matches: 9. Per germline, CDR1 LNHDA and CDR2 SQIVND (reference sequence). The CDR3: CASGGLAGGATDTQYF. CDR3 coding DNA: TGTGCCAGTGGCGGCCTAGCGGGAGGGGCGACAGATACGCAGTATTTT.

The chain carries TRBV25-1 and TRBJ2-7; TRBD2 matches at 7 bases. Germline V gives CDR1 MGHDK, CDR2 SYGVNS. V lost 9 bases to trimming and J lost 7 bases; unmatched junction nucleotides: 12. There are 13 residues in the CDR3. The CDR3 DNA sequence: TGTGCCAGGTCGACTAGCATTCCGAAGGAGCAGTACTTC. It codes for CARSTSIPKEQYF.

The gene calls are TRBV7-2 and TRBJ2-1; 11 bases are a match to TRBD2. The CDR3 loop spans 18 amino acids. The V gene end was trimmed by 5 bases and the J gene end by 0 bases; junction bases not matched to a gene: 9. Germline values: CDR1 SGHTA, CDR2 FQGNSA. DNA for the CDR3: TGTGCCAGCAGCCGATCTAGCGGGGGGAAAAGCTCCTACAATGAGCAGTTCTTC. Protein sequence: CASSRSSGGKSSYNEQFF.

The rearrangement links TRBV9 to TRBJ1-1, with D hard to call. The CDR3 length is 13 residues. V was shortened by 0 bases and J by 5 bases, with 8 bases between the two germline ends. Per germline, CDR1 SGDLS and CDR2 YYNGEE. The CDR3 protein is CASSVGLATEAFF. The CDR3 bases are TGTGCCAGCAGCGTAGGCTTGGCTACTGAAGCTTTCTTT. Combining the CDR3 with reference TRBV9 and TRBJ1-1 gives the whole variable domain DSGVTQTPKHLITATGQRVTLRCSPRSGDLSVYWYQQSLDQGLQFLIQYYNGEERAKGNILERFSAQQFPDLHSELNLSSLELGDSALYFCASSVGLATEAFFGQGTRLTVV.

This clone appeared a few times. The rearrangement uses TRBV4-2 and TRBJ1-1; the D is unclear. The length of the CDR3 is 16 residues. Germline assignment: CDR1 LGHNA and CDR2 YNFKEQ. V lost 0 bases, J lost 4 bases, and 15 bases lay in between. CDR3 nucleotide sequence: TGTGCCAGCAGCCAAGATGACGGATCGGGAGGCACTGAAGCTTTCTTT. Translated: CASSQDDGSGGTEAFF.

V gene TRBV28 combines with J gene TRBJ1-5; 8 bases line up with TRBD1. This CDR3 has 14 amino acids. Trimming cost V 5 bases and J 7 bases; bases outside gene matches: 7. In germline, CDR1 is MDHEN, CDR2 SYDVKM. The CDR3 here is CASSADRGLQPQHF. Written as DNA, the CDR3 is TGTGCCAGCAGTGCCGACAGGGGTCTACAGCCCCAGCATTTT.

V and J are TRBV4-3 and TRBJ2-5; D is possibly TRBD2 (6 bases). Germline values: CDR1 LGHNA, CDR2 YSLEER. V was trimmed by 0 bases and J by 3 bases, leaving 14 bases between them. This CDR3 contains 16 residues. The CDR3 is CASSQDRGGVEETQYF. CDR3 bases: TGCGCCAGCAGCCAAGATAGAGGCGGGGTGGAAGAGACCCAGTACTTC.

The chain is built from TRBV7-9 and TRBJ2-6; maybe TRBD2 (5 bases). CDR3 length: 15 amino acids. CDR1 is SEHNR, CDR2 FQNEAQ, per germline (reference sequence). The V end was cut by 6 bases, the J end by 4 bases, with 13 bases between. The CDR3 region is CASRDEGPGANVLTF. DNA for the CDR3: TGTGCCAGCAGGGATGAGGGTCCCGGGGCCAACGTCCTGACTTTC.

V usage is TRBV4-2 and J usage is TRBJ1-3; TRBD1 is a possible D gene (5 bases). The V gene's germline CDR1 is LGHNA and CDR2 YNFKEQ. The CDR3 totals 18 residues. Trimming stripped 0 bases from V and 0 bases from J, with 15 bases between. CDR3 in DNA: TGTGCCAGCAGCCAAGAGGTTAGCGGGGGGAGCTCTGGAAACACCATATATTTT. Protein sequence: CASSQEVSGGSSGNTIYF.

The chain combines TRBV7-8 with TRBJ1-1; 9 positions match TRBD1. V was clipped by 5 bases and J by 7 bases; unmatched bases: 8. Germline V gene data show CDR1 as SGHVS and CDR2 as FQNEAQ. The CDR3 has 14 amino acids. The CDR3 sequence is CASSPWTGEGEAFF. Here the CDR3 DNA reads TGTGCCAGCAGCCCGTGGACAGGGGAGGGTGAAGCTTTCTTT.

The chain is built from TRBV19 and TRBJ1-5; 8 bases fit TRBD1. The CDR3 is made up of 18 amino acids. Germline CDR1 LNHDA, CDR2 SQIVND (reference sequence). J gave up 0 bases and V 1 base, and 8 bases lay outside the gene matches. CDR3 sequence (DNA): TGTGCCAGTAGTATAGTTAATCAGGGGGCGTATAGCAATCAGCCCCAGCATTTT. The encoded protein is CASSIVNQGAYSNQPQHF.

The chain links TRBV15 to TRBJ2-2, with D unresolved. CDR3 length equals 12 residues. CDR1 is LNHNV and CDR2 is YYDKDF in the germline V gene (reference sequence). Trimming removed 5 bases from V and 7 bases from J, with 8 bases in between. In nucleotides, the CDR3 is TGTGCCACCAGCTTAATCGGCGGGGAGCTGTTTTTT. Its protein is CATSLIGGELFF.

This chain connects TRBV5-6 to TRBJ2-5; 9 bases agree with TRBD1. CDR1 is SGHDT, CDR2 YYEEEE, per germline. Trimming at V came to 4 bases and at J to 6 bases, leaving 10 bases not matched to a gene. The CDR3 is 15 residues long. This CDR3 reads CASSRTGEQWKTQYF. CDR3 DNA sequence: TGTGCCAGCAGCCGGACAGGGGAGCAGTGGAAGACCCAGTACTTC.

The rearrangement links TRBV5-1 to TRBJ1-1; D is undetermined. Germline-derived CDR1 and CDR2 are SGHRS and YFSETQ. The CDR3 covers 14 residues. Trimming stripped 0 bases from V and 1 base from J, with 7 bases between. The CDR3 nucleotides are TGCGCCAGCAGCTTGGTATACAGGAACACTGAAGCTTTCTTT. Its translation is CASSLVYRNTEAFF.